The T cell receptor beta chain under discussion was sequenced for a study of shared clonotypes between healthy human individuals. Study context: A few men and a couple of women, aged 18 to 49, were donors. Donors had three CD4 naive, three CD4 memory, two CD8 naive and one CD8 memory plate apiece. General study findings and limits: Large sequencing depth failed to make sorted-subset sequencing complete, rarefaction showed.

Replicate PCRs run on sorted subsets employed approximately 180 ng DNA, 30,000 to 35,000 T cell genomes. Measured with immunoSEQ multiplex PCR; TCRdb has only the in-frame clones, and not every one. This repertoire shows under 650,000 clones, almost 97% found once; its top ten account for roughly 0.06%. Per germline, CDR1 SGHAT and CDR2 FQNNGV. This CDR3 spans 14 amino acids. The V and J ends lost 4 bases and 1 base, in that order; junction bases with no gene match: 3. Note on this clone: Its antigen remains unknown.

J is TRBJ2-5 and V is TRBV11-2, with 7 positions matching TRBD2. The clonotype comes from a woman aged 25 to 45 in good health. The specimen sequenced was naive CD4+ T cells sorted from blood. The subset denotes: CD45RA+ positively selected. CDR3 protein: CASSSGLVQETQYF. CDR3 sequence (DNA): TGTGCCAGCAGCTCTGGACTAGTCCAAGAGACCCAGTACTTC.